This T cell receptor (beta chain) comes out of a study of shared clonotypes between healthy human individuals. Study summary: The composition of the donors was a couple of women and a few men aged 18 to 49.

As concerns this clone: Its antigen is not known.

Germline CDR1 is SGDLS and CDR2 is YYNGEE. The length of the CDR3 is 16 residues. Trimming at V came to 2 bases and at J to 6 bases, leaving 14 bases not matched to a gene. Points from the study as a whole: Non-shared clonotypes were found to have lower generation probabilities than the clonotypes that were shared by all four of the sorted-subset donors.

Sequencing was performed with immunoSEQ multiplex PCR; in TCRdb, only in-frame clones are kept and a portion is missing. This table has about 2.1 million clones, just over 90% appearing once. Naive CD8 cells, CD45RO-negative and positively selected for CCR7, excluded terminally differentiated effector memory CD45RA+ cells. Specimen: naive CD8+ T cells from PBMCs. The receptor's source is a man between 18 and 29 years old in good health. Some clones in this sample may be carry-over from other donors' samples. This rearrangement joins TRBV9 to TRBJ2-7, with 7 bases that match TRBD1. The CDR3 DNA follows: TGTGCCAGCAGCGTCAGTTGGACAGGCCTCTTGGCCGAGCAGTACTTC. It is translated as CASSVSWTGLLAEQYF.